The 27 T cell receptor beta chains below were found in one sample sequenced in a study of blood T cell repertoires in COVID-19. Sequenced by immunoSEQ multiplex PCR; TCRdb stores in-frame clones only, minus some. The sample lists hundreds of thousands of clones, roughly nine tenths occurring once. Specimen: peripheral blood. The source of these receptors is a woman between 50 and 59 years old with COVID-19, enrolled during active disease.

The chain employs TRBV7-2 and TRBJ1-2; 9 nucleotides match TRBD1. CDR1 is SGHTA, CDR2 FQGNSA, per germline. The J segment lost 4 bases and the V segment lost 5 bases, leaving 8 bases of the junction unmatched. The CDR3 contains 15 residues. DNA of the CDR3: TGTGCCAGCAGCGTTTCCGGGACAGGGTCCTATGGCTACACCTTC. It is translated as CASSVSGTGSYGYTF.

A single count supports this clone. The rearrangement joins TRBV12-5 to TRBJ2-1; perhaps TRBD2 as D (5 bases). Per the germline V gene, CDR1 is LGHNT and CDR2 is FRNRAP. The CDR3 is made up of 14 amino acids. V lost 3 bases, J lost 10 bases, and 16 bases lay in between. CDR3 in amino acids: CASGFFPRGGEQFF. The DNA of the CDR3 is TGTGCTAGTGGTTTCTTCCCAAGAGGAGGAGAGCAGTTCTTC.

The V call is TRBV11-2, the J call TRBJ1-1; a weak D match, TRBD1 (5 bases). Trimming removed 5 bases from V and 6 bases from J, with 16 bases in between. CDR1 and CDR2 from the germline V gene are SGHAT and FQNNGV. The CDR3 extends over 14 amino acids. CDR3 loop: CASSPRPDRPEAFF. CDR3 nucleotide sequence: TGTGCCAGCAGCCCGCGACCCGACAGACCTGAAGCTTTCTTT.

This chain uses TRBV30 with TRBJ2-4; possible D gene TRBD2, 6 bases. Germline loops: CDR1 GTSNPN, CDR2 SVGIG (reference sequence). The germline V and J ends were trimmed by 3 bases and 9 bases, with 15 bases remaining between them. CDR3 length: 13 residues. The DNA for the CDR3 is TGTGCCTGGAGGTTGGGGGGTGGGGGCATTCAGTACTTC. Protein: CAWRLGGGGIQYF.

The chain joins TRBV2 to TRBJ1-2; 7 bases map to TRBD1. CDR3 length: 13 residues. Trimming at V came to 6 bases and at J to 8 bases, leaving 9 bases not matched to a gene. Looked up from germline, CDR1 is SNHLY and CDR2 is FYNNEI. The CDR3 region is CASRTTGSGGYTF. The CDR3 bases are TGTGCCAGCAGAACGACAGGGTCGGGAGGCTACACCTTC.

The chain couples TRBV18 to TRBJ2-1; possible D gene TRBD2, 6 bases. CDR1 and CDR2 from the germline V gene are KGHSH and LQKENI. This CDR3 spans 15 amino acids. V was shortened by 2 bases and J by 0 bases, with 8 bases between the two germline ends. CDR3 region: CASSPAGNSYNEQFF. In DNA, the CDR3 is TGTGCCAGCTCACCAGCGGGGAACTCCTACAATGAGCAGTTCTTC.

The rearrangement uses TRBV5-1 and TRBJ1-2; 7 bases map to TRBD1. CDR1 SGHRS and CDR2 YFSETQ come from the germline V gene. The CDR3 length is 15 residues. Trimming took 0 bases from V and 5 from J; bases not matched to a gene: 7. The DNA of the CDR3 is TGCGCCAGCAGCTTGGAAACAGGGGCTGAGTATGGCTACACCTTC. Translated, it gives CASSLETGAEYGYTF.

This chain uses TRBV7-3 with TRBJ2-2; tentative D call: TRBD2 (6 bases). Germline V gene lookup returns CDR1 SGHTA and CDR2 FQGTGA. This CDR3 comprises 14 residues. Deletions cut 6 bases from V and 2 bases from J, with 10 bases between. The CDR3 bases are TGTGCCAGCAGTAATGGACTAAACACCGGGGAGCTGTTTTTT. Amino acid sequence: CASSNGLNTGELFF.

The chain recombines TRBV4-1 with TRBJ1-2; the D is unclear. V was trimmed by 4 bases and J by 4 bases, leaving 16 bases between them. The CDR3 has 15 amino acids. Germline V gene sequence: CDR1 MGHRA, CDR2 YSYEKL. The CDR3 reads CASSRLIGVPYGYTF. CDR3 bases: TGCGCCAGCAGCCGGCTAATAGGAGTGCCCTATGGCTACACCTTC.

The chain is built from TRBV24-1 and TRBJ1-2; 8 bases fit TRBD1. V trimming: 4 bases; J trimming: 8 bases; junction bases outside the gene matches: 11. This CDR3 has 15 amino acids. CDR1 and CDR2 from the germline V gene are KGHDR and SFDVKD. The CDR3: CATSDQSSGGWGYTF. For the CDR3, the DNA is TGTGCCACCAGTGACCAATCCTCAGGGGGCTGGGGCTACACCTTC.

The genes are TRBV24-1 and TRBJ2-3, with 7 bases fitting TRBD1. Germline-derived CDR1 and CDR2 are KGHDR and SFDVKD. The CDR3 consists of 19 residues. V dropped 4 bases and J dropped 4; count of bases not matched to a gene: 19. The CDR3 nucleotides read TGTGCCACCAGTGACCCTGATGGACAGGCCCAAATTGGGGCAGATACGCAGTATTTT. Its translation is CATSDPDGQAQIGADTQYF.

As DNA, the CDR3 is TGTGCCAGCAGCCCCTTGACAGGGGGCGGGACTGAAGCTTTCTTT. This gives the protein CASSPLTGGGTEAFF. The chain links TRBV3-1 (or the pseudogene TRBV3-2) to TRBJ1-1, with TRBD1 matching 10 bases. The junction had 7 bases not matched to a gene; V was cut back by 4 bases and J by 5 bases. The CDR3 extends over 15 amino acids. Germline CDR1 and CDR2: LGHDT and YNNKEL (reference sequence).

The chain joins TRBV5-1 to TRBJ2-1; 10 positions agree with TRBD2. With 7 bases clipped from V and 0 bases from J, the junction kept 19 bases outside the gene matches. The CDR3 contains 20 residues. The germline CDR1 and CDR2 sequences are SGHRS and YFSETQ. The CDR3 DNA is TGCGCCAGCGGACCCGGGGGATTAGCGGGGGGCGGTAGCTCCTACAATGAGCAGTTCTTC. Its translation: CASGPGGLAGGGSSYNEQFF.

The rearrangement links TRBV5-1 to TRBJ1-1; 7 bases agree with TRBD1. The CDR3 extends over 13 amino acids. CDR1 and CDR2 from the germline V gene are SGHRS and YFSETQ. V lost 4 bases and J lost 5; bases outside the gene matches: 5. The CDR3 loop reads CASSLQGRTEAFF. DNA of the CDR3: TGCGCCAGCAGCCTACAGGGGAGGACTGAAGCTTTCTTT. The entire variable domain, with the rest obtained from reference TRBV5-1 and TRBJ1-1, is as follows: KAGVTQTPRYLIKTRGQQVTLSCSPISGHRSVSWYQQTPGQGLQFLFEYFSETQRNKGNFPGRFSGRQFSNSRSEMNVSTLELGDSALYLCASSLQGRTEAFFGQGTRLTVV.

The chain is built from TRBV6-5 and TRBJ2-7, with 12 bases lining up with TRBD2. The J segment lost 5 bases and the V segment lost 4 bases, leaving 3 bases of the junction unmatched. This CDR3 has 14 residues. Germline CDR1 and CDR2: MNHEY and SVGAGI. In DNA form, the CDR3 reads TGTGCCAGCAGTTTCCTAGCGGGGGGGAACGAGCAGTACTTC. The encoded protein is CASSFLAGGNEQYF.

The chain is built from TRBV2 and TRBJ1-1; a weak D match, TRBD1 (5 bases). The CDR3 consists of 15 residues. From germline, CDR1 is SNHLY and CDR2 FYNNEI. Deletions cut 2 bases from V and 4 bases from J, with 14 bases between. The CDR3 loop is CASSESGGGSTEAFF. For the CDR3, the DNA is TGTGCCAGCAGTGAAAGTGGGGGGGGAAGCACTGAAGCTTTCTTT.

This clone was counted between two and nine times. The chain is built from TRBV28 and TRBJ1-6; D call uncertain. Per germline, CDR1 MDHEN and CDR2 SYDVKM. The CDR3 sequence is 16 residues long. V was pared by 5 bases and J by 9 bases, with 20 bases between. The CDR3 is CASSLTPRGGISPLHF. The CDR3 DNA follows: TGTGCCAGCAGTCTTACCCCCCGGGGAGGGATTTCACCCCTCCACTTT. The whole variable domain, filled in from reference TRBV28 and TRBJ1-6, reads DVKVTQSSRYLVKRTGEKVFLECVQDMDHENMFWYRQDPGLGLRLIYFSYDVKMKEKGDIPEGYSVSREKKERFSLILESASTNQTSMYLCASSLTPRGGISPLHFGNGTRLTVT.

This clone was observed a few times. Other DNA sequences from this sample encode an identical CDR3 as well. As DNA, the CDR3 is TGCGCCAGCAGCTTCGGGGGGGCCGGCGAGACCCAGTACTTC. Translated, it gives CASSFGGAGETQYF. J is TRBJ2-5 and V is TRBV5-1; 8 bases are a match to TRBD2. CDR3 size: 14 residues. Germline CDR1 is SGHRS and CDR2 is YFSETQ. With 2 bases clipped from V and 5 bases from J, the junction kept 5 bases outside the gene matches.

This clone was observed a handful of times. The chain combines TRBV2 with TRBJ2-7, with a tentative D call TRBD1 (5 bases). Germline V gives CDR1 SNHLY, CDR2 FYNNEI. Trimming shortened V by 4 bases and J by 2 bases, and 9 bases separated the two germline ends. The CDR3 runs 13 residues. For the CDR3, the DNA is TGTGCCAGCAGTGGAGACAGCGCCTACGAGCAGTACTTC. Its translation is CASSGDSAYEQYF.

DNA of the CDR3: TGCGCCAGCAGATGGGGGACTTTTAATTCACCCCTCCACTTT. Translated, it gives CASRWGTFNSPLHF. V gene TRBV5-1 combines with J gene TRBJ1-6; D may be TRBD1 (5 bases). The CDR3 loop spans 14 amino acids. V lost 5 bases and J lost 6, with 12 bases in between. The germline V gene has CDR1 SGHRS and CDR2 YFSETQ.

The CDR3 nucleotides read TGTGCCACCGGAGACAGTTCGATGAGCACAGATACGCAGTATTTT. It codes for CATGDSSMSTDTQYF. The chain has TRBV24-1 and TRBJ2-3; perhaps TRBD1 as D (5 bases). The CDR3 loop spans 15 amino acids. V lost 9 bases and J lost 0, with 15 bases in between. In germline, CDR1 is KGHDR, CDR2 SFDVKD.

The chain combines TRBV5-1 with TRBJ2-5; 13 nucleotides agree with TRBD2. Germline V gene lookup returns CDR1 SGHRS and CDR2 YFSETQ. The length of the CDR3 is 18 residues. V was pared by 1 base and J by 1 base, with 7 bases of the junction left unmatched. This chain's CDR3 is CASSLRTSGGLTQETQYF. The CDR3, as DNA: TGCGCCAGCAGCTTGAGGACTAGCGGGGGACTAACCCAAGAGACCCAGTACTTC.

Details on this clone: Other DNA variants within this sample encode the same CDR3. This chain links TRBV19 with TRBJ1-5; a weak D match, TRBD1 (5 bases). The ends were cut back, 5 bases at V and 4 bases at J, with 12 bases in the middle. This CDR3 has 14 amino acids. The germline CDR1 and CDR2 sequences are LNHDA and SQIVND (reference sequence). CDR3 nucleotides: TGTGCCAGTAGTTGGGGCAGGTCAAATCAGCCCCAGCATTTT. Translating gives CASSWGRSNQPQHF.

V gene TRBV30 combines with J gene TRBJ1-6; possibly TRBD1 for D (5 bases). V was clipped by 3 bases and J by 7 bases, with 16 bases between them. This CDR3 spans 15 amino acids. Germline V gives CDR1 GTSNPN, CDR2 SVGIG (reference sequence). The CDR3 region has the DNA TGTGCCTGGAGGATAAGGCGGGGGTTGAATTCACCCCTCCACTTT. Amino acids: CAWRIRRGLNSPLHF.

This clone came up once. The DNA of the CDR3 is TGTGCTAGTGCCAACTCTGGGGCCAACGTCCTGACTTTC. Residues: CASANSGANVLTF. The chain employs TRBV12-5 and TRBJ2-6; D is undetermined. This CDR3 is built from 13 residues. Germline values: CDR1 LGHNT, CDR2 FRNRAP. V was pared by 7 bases and J by 0 bases, with 4 bases between. Using reference TRBV12-5 and TRBJ2-6 for the parts outside the CDR3, the full variable domain is DARVTQTPRHKVTEMGQEVTMRCQPILGHNTVFWYRQTMMQGLELLAYFRNRAPLDDSGMPKDRFSAEMPDATLATLKIQPSEPRDSAVYFCASANSGANVLTFGAGSRLTVL.

This chain joins TRBV5-4 and TRBJ1-2, with D unresolved. Germline V lookup: CDR1 SGHNT, CDR2 YYREEE (reference sequence). Trimming pared 4 bases from V and 4 bases from J, leaving 11 bases between. The CDR3 is 13 residues long. The CDR3 protein is CASSPQVGYGYTF. CDR3 sequence (DNA): TGTGCCAGCAGCCCGCAGGTGGGCTATGGCTACACCTTC.

The chain has TRBV11-2 and TRBJ2-7; a possible D gene is TRBD1 (6 bases). V lost 5 bases and J lost 2, with 16 bases in between. CDR1 and CDR2 (germline): SGHAT, FQNNGV. CDR3 length: 15 amino acids. As DNA, the CDR3 is TGTGCCAGCAGCGCTTTGGGGGCCCTTCCCTACGAGCAGTACTTC. Translation: CASSALGALPYEQYF.